This TCR beta chain was sequenced in a study of blood T cell repertoires in COVID-19. The CDR3 is 12 residues long. V gave up 2 bases and J gave up 6 bases, with 6 bases separating them. In germline, CDR1 is LGHDT, CDR2 YNNKEL (reference sequence). Sequenced by immunoSEQ multiplex PCR; TCRdb stores in-frame clones only, minus some. The sample contains roughly 170,000 clones, around 74% of which appear only once. The chain is built from TRBV3-1 (or the pseudogene TRBV3-2) and TRBJ2-3; D not resolved. The TCR was taken from a woman aged 80 or over with acute or convalescent COVID-19. Source material: peripheral blood. The CDR3 sequence: CASSQTRDTQYF. In DNA, the CDR3 is TGTGCCAGCAGCCAAACCCGGGATACGCAGTATTTT.